The rows below give T cell receptor beta chains drawn from one sample of a study of T cell repertoires in cytomegalovirus infection. TCRdb redid the calling of the reads with MiXCR, one entry per CDR3 protein. This table has roughly 570,000 distinct CDR3 sequences, under 45% appearing once. No antigen has been assigned to these receptors. The sequences come from cultured PBMCs, collected from culture after CMV antigen stimulation. These receptors originate from a human donor in good health (CMV status not recorded). Some clones in this sample may be carry-over from other donors' samples. The CDR3 runs from the conserved cysteine through the conserved F or W. D genes are given only for firm matches. Rows give clone size only sometimes, using once, few, many, or a class for an expanded clone.

- TRBJ1-6 TRBV6-2/TRBV6-3 TRBD1 CASSAGTGRSPLHF TGTGCCAGCAGCGCCGGGACAGGGCGATCACCCCTCCACTTT
- TRBJ1-4 TRBV7-2 - CASSFIGTLNEKLFF TGTGCCAGCAGCTTCATCGGGACGCTAAATGAAAAACTGTTTTTT
few TRBJ1-5 TRBV7-2 TRBD1 CASSPTGAQPQHF TGTGCCAGCAGCCCGACAGGGGCTCAGCCCCAGCATTTT
- TRBJ1-6 TRBV2 - CASSENPSTSSYNSPLHF TGTGCCAGCAGCGAAAATCCCAGCACTAGCTCCTATAATTCACCCCTCCACTTT
- TRBJ2-7 TRBV7-4 - CASSLAGTGSSEQYF TGTGCCAGCAGCTTAGCCGGGACTGGATCATCCGAGCAGTACTTC
few TRBJ2-7 TRBV7-2 TRBD1 CASSPRTGGIEQYF TGTGCCAGCAGCCCCCGGACAGGGGGGATCGAGCAGTACTTC
many TRBJ1-1 TRBV7-2 - CASSSMAGVEGEAFF TGTGCCAGCAGCTCTATGGCCGGGGTGGAGGGTGAAGCTTTCTTT
few TRBJ2-1 TRBV19 TRBD2 CASSISASGRPGYNEQFF TGTGCCAGTAGTATATCGGCTAGCGGGAGGCCGGGATACAATGAGCAGTTCTTC
- TRBJ1-6 TRBV27 - CASSLSPGSYNSPLHF TGTGCCAGCAGTTTATCCCCCGGGTCCTATAATTCACCCCTCCACTTT
few TRBJ1-2 TRBV7-2 - CASSGQSGYTF TGTGCCAGCAGCGGACAGAGCGGCTACACCTTC
- TRBJ1-5 TRBV7-2 - CASTPGVFGNQPQHF TGTGCCAGCACCCCAGGCGTCTTTGGCAATCAGCCCCAGCATTTT
- TRBJ1-2 TRBV19 - CATRRIFGYTF TGTGCCACTCGACGGATCTTTGGCTACACCTTC
few TRBJ1-1 TRBV6-5 - CASSYSGSPDEAFF TGTGCCAGCAGTTACTCGGGCAGCCCCGACGAAGCTTTCTTT
- TRBJ2-3 TRBV29-1 TRBD2 CSVAGSGGPTDTQYF TGCAGCGTTGCGGGGTCGGGAGGGCCCACAGATACGCAGTATTTT
- TRBJ2-1 TRBV15 TRBD2 CATSMISGRSYNEQFF TGTGCCACCAGCATGATCAGCGGGAGGTCCTACAATGAGCAGTTCTTC
- TRBJ2-7 TRBV20-1 - CSANLRMGQKFSYEQYF TGCAGTGCCAATCTAAGGATGGGTCAGAAGTTTTCCTACGAGCAGTACTTC
few TRBJ2-3 TRBV7-8 TRBD2 CASSRQPSGKGPDTQYF TGTGCCAGCAGCCGTCAGCCTAGCGGGAAAGGGCCAGATACGCAGTATTTT
- TRBJ2-7 TRBV27 - CASSALRAGWSSYEQYF TGTGCCAGCAGCGCCCTAAGAGCGGGTTGGAGCTCCTACGAGCAGTACTTC
- TRBJ1-1 TRBV12-3/TRBV12-4 TRBD1 CASSSPSTGDTEAFF TGTGCCAGCAGTTCCCCATCGACAGGGGATACTGAAGCTTTCTTT
few TRBJ1-2 TRBV28 - CASSSTRDGYTF TGTGCCAGCAGCTCCACCAGGGATGGCTACACCTTC
few TRBJ1-6 TRBV6-6 - CASSNLWNDNSPLHF TGTGCCAGCAGTAACCTTTGGAACGATAATTCACCCCTCCACTTT
- TRBJ2-1 TRBV6-2/TRBV6-3 TRBD1 CASSGGQGSYNEQFF TGTGCCAGCAGTGGAGGACAGGGCTCCTACAATGAGCAGTTCTTC
- TRBJ2-4 TRBV5-4 - CASSLVMGGAKNIQYF TGTGCCAGCAGCTTGGTTATGGGCGGAGCCAAAAACATTCAGTACTTC
- TRBJ1-3 TRBV2 - CASSPDRYSGNTIYF TGTGCCAGCAGTCCGGACAGATACTCTGGAAACACCATATATTTT
few TRBJ1-6 TRBV10-3 - CAISDSGAGYNSPLHF TGTGCCATCAGTGATAGCGGGGCGGGCTATAATTCACCCCTCCACTTT
- TRBJ1-1 TRBV12-3/TRBV12-4 - CASSPLRVGTEAFF TGTGCCAGCAGTCCTTTGCGGGTGGGAACTGAAGCTTTCTTT
- TRBJ2-3 TRBV11-2 - CAGGGPPTDTQYF TGTGCCGGGGGCGGGCCCCCCACAGATACGCAGTATTTT
- TRBJ2-5 TRBV28 TRBD1 CASSSVRGPQETQYF TGTGCCAGCAGTTCCGTCAGGGGGCCCCAAGAGACCCAGTACTTC
- TRBJ2-7 TRBV27 - CASSFSLLGDYEQYF TGTGCCAGCAGTTTTTCCCTACTAGGTGACTACGAGCAGTACTTC
- TRBJ1-4 TRBV6-2/TRBV6-3 TRBD1 CASALQGSVNEKLFF TGTGCCAGCGCGCTACAGGGGTCCGTAAATGAAAAACTGTTTTTT
- TRBJ2-7 TRBV7-2 - CASSPEGGPYEQYF TGTGCCAGCAGCCCGGAGGGCGGACCCTACGAGCAGTACTTC
- TRBJ2-3 TRBV7-2 - CASSPPRDTQYF TGTGCCAGCAGCCCGCCGCGCGATACGCAGTATTTT
many TRBJ2-1 TRBV11-2 - CASSLTAYNEQFF TGTGCCAGCAGCTTGACAGCATACAATGAGCAGTTCTTC
once TRBJ2-1 TRBV5-1 - CASSPEVGYNEQFF TGCGCCAGCAGCCCCGAGGTCGGGTACAATGAGCAGTTCTTC
few TRBJ2-2 TRBV7-8 TRBD1 CASSLTGDTGELFF TGTGCCAGCAGCTTAACAGGGGACACCGGGGAGCTGTTTTTT
- TRBJ2-1 TRBV24-1 - CATSDLTGHEQFF TGTGCCACCAGTGATTTAACAGGGCATGAGCAGTTCTTC
few TRBJ2-3 TRBV5-4 - CASSSPLEDTQYF TGTGCCAGCAGCTCCCCCCTAGAGGATACGCAGTATTTT
many TRBJ2-3 TRBV29-1 TRBD2 CSVVLAGPSTDTQYF TGCAGCGTTGTGCTAGCGGGGCCTAGCACAGATACGCAGTATTTT
- TRBJ1-1 TRBV20-1 - CSAKKVVGPGAEAFF TGCAGTGCTAAAAAGGTGGTCGGACCAGGAGCTGAAGCTTTCTTT
- TRBJ2-1 TRBV28 - CASSFRVSGEQFF TGTGCCAGCAGTTTTAGGGTATCTGGTGAGCAGTTCTTC
- TRBJ1-5 TRBV20-1 - CSAPIGGARSNQPQHF TGCAGTGCACCCATCGGGGGGGCTAGGAGCAATCAGCCCCAGCATTTT
- TRBJ1-2 TRBV7-9 TRBD1 CASSSPVVGTQGSYGYTF TGTGCCAGCAGCTCCCCCGTCGTCGGGACACAGGGGAGCTATGGCTACACCTTC
few TRBJ2-5 TRBV29-1 - CSVAGINQETQYF TGCAGCGTGGCGGGAATTAACCAAGAGACCCAGTACTTC
- TRBJ1-1 TRBV29-1 - CSGWSDEAFF TGCAGCGGTTGGTCGGATGAAGCTTTCTTT
few TRBJ1-2 TRBV4-1 TRBD1 CASSQVGQGYGYTF TGCGCCAGCAGCCAGGTGGGACAGGGCTATGGCTACACCTTC
few TRBJ2-3 TRBV7-2 - CASSLGLRGTSTDTQYF TGTGCCAGCAGCTTAGGACTACGCGGGACAAGCACAGATACGCAGTATTTT
few TRBJ2-7 TRBV27 - CASSSRTTGRYEQYF TGTGCCAGCAGTTCCCGGACTACCGGCCGCTACGAGCAGTACTTC
- TRBJ1-2 TRBV7-4 TRBD1 CASSLTGGEGASGYTF TGTGCCAGCAGCTTAACAGGAGGAGAGGGGGCGTCTGGCTACACCTTC
- TRBJ2-2 TRBV11-2 TRBD2 CASSSRGLGGELFF TGTGCCAGCAGCTCCAGGGGACTAGGGGGGGAGCTGTTTTTT
- TRBJ1-1 TRBV28 - CASSPLSQGAFF TGTGCCAGCAGTCCCCTCTCACAGGGAGCTTTCTTT
- TRBJ1-2 TRBV12-3/TRBV12-4 TRBD1 CASSLNSGQGYGYTF TGTGCCAGCAGTTTAAACAGCGGACAGGGGTATGGCTACACCTTC
many TRBJ2-7 TRBV7-2 - CASSLASWGEPHEQYF TGTGCCAGCAGCTTAGCGTCTTGGGGGGAACCCCACGAGCAGTACTTC
- TRBJ1-2 TRBV12-3/TRBV12-4 TRBD1 CASSLALLGQPTYGYTF TGTGCCAGCAGTTTAGCGTTATTGGGACAGCCAACTTATGGCTACACCTTC
- TRBJ1-2 TRBV7-2 TRBD1 CASSMTGTGYGYTF TGTGCCAGCAGTATGACCGGGACAGGCTATGGCTACACCTTC
once TRBJ2-1 TRBV12-3/TRBV12-4 - CASSHRTPYNEQFF TGTGCCAGCAGCCATCGGACACCCTACAATGAGCAGTTCTTC
- TRBJ2-1 TRBV7-2 TRBD2 CATSGRGSYNEQFF TGTGCCACCAGCGGGAGGGGCTCCTACAATGAGCAGTTCTTC